The 25 T cell receptor beta chains below were found in one sample sequenced in a study of blood T cell repertoires in COVID-19. Only in-frame clones appear in the TCRdb table, and some are missing; sequencing was by immunoSEQ multiplex PCR. The table includes some 400,000 clones, 89% detected once. The sequenced sample consisted of PBMCs or T cells enriched from blood (not recorded which). The receptor set was obtained from a woman under 40 who had recovered from COVID-19.

The V and J genes are TRBV3-1 (or the pseudogene TRBV3-2) and TRBJ1-6; TRBD1 matches at 10 bases. The CDR3 sequence is 14 residues long. V trimming: 4 bases; J trimming: 13 bases; junction bases outside the gene matches: 7. The germline gives CDR1 LGHDT, CDR2 YNNKEL (reference sequence). Here the CDR3 DNA reads TGTGCCAGCAGCCTGGGACAGGGGCCGACCCCCCTCCACTTT. This translates into CASSLGQGPTPLHF.

The chain couples TRBV29-1 to TRBJ2-7; 10 bases map to TRBD2. Trimming cost V 7 bases and J 4 bases; bases outside gene matches: 10. CDR3 length equals 14 residues. Looked up from germline, CDR1 is SQVTM and CDR2 is ANQGSEA. The DNA of the CDR3 is TGCAGCGCCGCGGGACTAGCGACAAATTACGAGCAGTACTTC. Translation gives CSAAGLATNYEQYF.

The genes are TRBV29-1 and TRBJ1-5; 7 nucleotides match TRBD1. Trimming at V came to 5 bases and at J to 5 bases, leaving 6 bases not matched to a gene. The CDR3 spans 13 residues. In germline, CDR1 is SQVTM, CDR2 ANQGSEA. The CDR3 spells CSVSGGRDQPQHF. The CDR3 DNA follows: TGCAGCGTTTCAGGGGGAAGGGATCAGCCCCAGCATTTT. Together with reference TRBV29-1 and TRBJ1-5, the CDR3 gives the full variable domain: SAVISQKPSRDICQRGTSLTIQCQVDSQVTMMFWYRQQPGQSLTLIATANQGSEATYESGFVIDKFPISRPNLTFSTLTVSNMSPEDSSIYLCSVSGGRDQPQHFGDGTRLSIL.

The chain recombines TRBV7-8 with TRBJ2-7; possible D gene TRBD2, 5 bases. The CDR3 extends over 16 amino acids. CDR1 and CDR2 (germline): SGHVS, FQNEAQ. The V end was cut by 0 bases, the J end by 4 bases, with 16 bases between. The CDR3 spells CASSLAGVKEVYEQYF. Written as DNA, the CDR3 is TGTGCCAGCAGCTTAGCTGGCGTCAAGGAGGTGTACGAGCAGTACTTC.

In DNA, the CDR3 is TGTGCCAGCTCCGCAGGGACAACTAATGAAAAACTGTTTTTT. It specifies CASSAGTTNEKLFF. The V gene is TRBV18, the J gene TRBJ1-4; D may be TRBD1 (5 bases). The germline CDR1 and CDR2 sequences are KGHSH and LQKENI. V was pared by 6 bases and J by 0 bases, with 8 bases between. This CDR3 comprises 14 residues.

The genes are TRBV4-2 and TRBJ2-5; 12 positions match TRBD2. V shed 3 bases and J 4 bases; nucleotides not matched to a gene: 3. Germline CDR1 LGHNA, CDR2 YNFKEQ. The CDR3 spans 15 residues. The CDR3 DNA sequence: TGTGCCAGCAGCCAGACTAGCGGGAGAGGAGAGACCCAGTACTTC. Its protein product is CASSQTSGRGETQYF.

In DNA form, the CDR3 reads TGCGCCAGCAGCTGGGGGGGACAGGGGGATGAAAAACTGTTTTTT. This codes for CASSWGGQGDEKLFF. This chain uses TRBV5-1 with TRBJ1-4; 11 nucleotides agree with TRBD1. Germline loops: CDR1 SGHRS, CDR2 YFSETQ. J was trimmed by 6 bases and V by 3 bases; bases with no gene match: 4. There are 15 residues in the CDR3.

The V and J genes are TRBV11-2 and TRBJ2-7, with D tentatively TRBD1 (6 bases). The length of the CDR3 is 17 residues. Per germline, CDR1 SGHAT and CDR2 FQNNGV. The ends were cut back, 3 bases at V and 2 bases at J, with 20 bases in the middle. CDR3 DNA: TGTGCCAGCAGCTTGACCTTAGGGGACACCTACCCCTACGAGCAGTACTTC. Amino acid sequence: CASSLTLGDTYPYEQYF.

This clone was picked up one time. The chain links TRBV18 to TRBJ1-2; TRBD1 matches 7 bases. Germline V CDR1 and CDR2: KGHSH, LQKENI. The CDR3 is 13 amino acids. V lost 6 bases to trimming and J lost 3 bases; unmatched junction nucleotides: 4. Written as DNA, the CDR3 is TGTGCCAGCTCGTCCGACAGGGACTATGGCTACACCTTC. This encodes CASSSDRDYGYTF.

The chain carries TRBV12-3 or TRBV12-4 and TRBJ1-2, with D unresolved. The CDR3 consists of 13 residues. Trimming took 6 bases from V and 4 from J, leaving 12 bases between them. CDR3 protein: CASSPGSFYGYTF. Written as DNA, the CDR3 is TGTGCCAGCAGCCCCGGGTCCTTCTATGGCTACACCTTC.

This sequence joins TRBV7-2 and TRBJ2-6; D perhaps matches TRBD1 (6 bases). The CDR3 spans 19 residues. Germline loops: CDR1 SGHTA, CDR2 FQGNSA. V shed 2 bases and J shed 0 bases, with 17 bases lying between them. Written as DNA, the CDR3 is TGTGCCAGCAGCTTACAGGGGAACCTCTTCCTCTCTGGGGCCAACGTCCTGACTTTC. This encodes CASSLQGNLFLSGANVLTF.

The J gene is TRBJ1-2, the V gene TRBV28; D is undetermined. This CDR3 region has 14 residues. CDR1 MDHEN and CDR2 SYDVKM come from the germline V gene. Trimming cost V 6 bases and J 2 bases, with 13 bases left between them. CDR3 loop: CASSLPPGNYGYTF. CDR3 coding DNA: TGTGCCAGCAGCCTACCCCCAGGAAACTATGGCTACACCTTC.

V is TRBV5-1 and J is TRBJ2-5, with unresolved D. Trimming removed 5 bases at V and 2 bases at J, with 13 bases between. Germline assignment: CDR1 SGHRS and CDR2 YFSETQ. The CDR3 runs to 14 residues. CDR3 sequence reads: CASRARLLQETQYF. The CDR3 DNA follows: TGCGCCAGCAGAGCCCGACTTCTACAAGAGACCCAGTACTTC.

This clone was detected only once. The CDR3 spells CASSHPTGGGQPQHF. CDR3 nucleotides: TGCGCCAGCAGCCACCCAACAGGGGGCGGTCAGCCCCAGCATTTT. The chain carries TRBV4-1 and TRBJ1-5; 9 bases fit TRBD1. CDR3 size: 15 residues. Per the germline V gene, CDR1 is MGHRA and CDR2 is YSYEKL. After removal of 3 bases from V and 6 bases from J, the junction contained 6 bases not matched to a gene.

As DNA, the CDR3 is TGTGCCAGCAGCCGAGACGACAGTTACAACTATGGCTACACCTTC. This gives the protein CASSRDDSYNYGYTF. The genes are TRBV9 and TRBJ1-2, with D possibly matching TRBD1 (5 bases). Per the germline V gene, CDR1 is SGDLS and CDR2 is YYNGEE. CDR3 length: 15 residues. Deletions cut 4 bases from V and 2 bases from J, with 15 bases between. The whole variable domain, remainder taken from reference TRBV9 and TRBJ1-2, is DSGVTQTPKHLITATGQRVTLRCSPRSGDLSVYWYQQSLDQGLQFLIQYYNGEERAKGNILERFSAQQFPDLHSELNLSSLELGDSALYFCASSRDDSYNYGYTFGSGTRLTVV.

J is TRBJ2-1 and V is TRBV29-1, with 10 bases identical to TRBD2. The CDR3 consists of 21 residues. Trimming removed 4 bases from V and 4 bases from J; junction bases left unmatched: 25. Germline CDR1 SQVTM, CDR2 ANQGSEA. CDR3 protein: CSVVVLAPREAGGALYNEQFF. CDR3 bases: TGCAGCGTTGTAGTACTAGCCCCGAGGGAAGCGGGGGGGGCGTTATACAATGAGCAGTTCTTC.

V and J are TRBV2 and TRBJ1-6, with 7 bases fitting TRBD1. The CDR3 extends over 15 amino acids. Germline assignment: CDR1 SNHLY and CDR2 FYNNEI. J gave up 8 bases and V 6 bases, and 10 bases lay outside the gene matches. The chain's CDR3 is CASRTRQGRDSPLHF. CDR3 coding DNA: TGTGCCAGCAGAACCCGACAGGGCAGGGATTCACCCCTCCACTTT. The variable domain in full, with the rest retrieved from reference TRBV2 and TRBJ1-6, is EPEVTQTPSHQVTQMGQEVILRCVPISNHLYFYWYRQILGQKVEFLVSFYNNEISEKSEIFDDQFSVERPDGSNFTLKIRSTKLEDSAMYFCASRTRQGRDSPLHFGNGTRLTVT.

The chain couples TRBV5-6 to TRBJ1-5, with D possibly matching TRBD1 (5 bases). The ends were cut back, 1 base at V and 9 bases at J, with 23 bases in the middle. The CDR3 is 17 amino acids. The germline V gene encodes CDR1 SGHDT and CDR2 YYEEEE. CDR3 loop: CASSLRSPAGRTGPQHF. DNA of the CDR3: TGTGCCAGCAGCTTGAGATCCCCGGCAGGGCGTACGGGGCCCCAGCATTTT.

The genes are TRBV5-1 and TRBJ1-4, with unresolved D. The CDR3 consists of 13 residues. Germline CDR1 is SGHRS and CDR2 is YFSETQ. V lost 4 bases, J lost 5 bases, and 9 bases lay in between. CDR3 sequence (DNA): TGCGCCAGCAGCACCCAGGCAAATGAAAAACTGTTTTTT. Its protein is CASSTQANEKLFF.

The rearrangement uses TRBV11-3 and TRBJ2-1; D not certain. V shed 4 bases and J shed 7 bases, with 5 bases lying between them. There are 11 residues in the CDR3. Germline V CDR1 and CDR2: SGHNT, YENEEA. CDR3: CASSSGNEQFF. In DNA form, the CDR3 reads TGTGCCAGCAGCTCCGGGAATGAGCAGTTCTTC.

The V gene is TRBV7-8, the J gene TRBJ1-6, with D unresolved. CDR3 size: 16 residues. The ends were cut back, 5 bases at V and 6 bases at J, with 17 bases in the middle. Germline V gene sequence: CDR1 SGHVS, CDR2 FQNEAQ. CDR3 protein: CASSVNELGLNSPLHF. Written as DNA, the CDR3 is TGTGCCAGCAGCGTGAACGAACTTGGGCTTAATTCACCCCTCCACTTT.

This chain links TRBV9 with TRBJ1-2; maybe TRBD1 (5 bases). The V and J ends lost 3 bases and 10 bases respectively, with 16 bases between them. In germline, CDR1 is SGDLS, CDR2 YYNGEE. There are 13 residues in the CDR3. The CDR3 is CASSARDGGIYTF. CDR3 DNA sequence: TGTGCCAGCAGCGCGCGGGACGGGGGAATCTACACCTTC.

The CDR3 region is CASLLLSPRGTDTQYF. Here the CDR3 DNA reads TGTGCCAGCTTACTTCTTTCCCCCAGGGGCACAGATACGCAGTATTTT. The chain recombines TRBV7-8 with TRBJ2-3; D is possibly TRBD1 (5 bases). CDR3 size: 16 residues. Trimming removed 8 bases from V and 1 base from J, with 19 bases in between. CDR1 is SGHVS, CDR2 FQNEAQ, per germline.

The gene calls are TRBV28 and TRBJ1-6; maybe TRBD1 (5 bases). The ends were cut back, 2 bases at V and 6 bases at J, with 8 bases in the middle. Germline-derived CDR1 and CDR2 are MDHEN and SYDVKM. The CDR3 consists of 14 residues. CDR3 in amino acids: CASSLTGGNSPLHF. The CDR3 coding sequence is TGTGCCAGCAGTTTAACGGGGGGTAATTCACCCCTCCACTTT.

The chain carries TRBV3-1 (or the pseudogene TRBV3-2) and TRBJ1-2; 7 nucleotides match TRBD1. Germline-derived CDR1 and CDR2 are LGHDT and YNNKEL (reference sequence). After removal of 0 bases from V and 4 bases from J, the junction contained 2 bases not matched to a gene. CDR3 length equals 14 residues. In nucleotides, the CDR3 is TGTGCCAGCAGCCAAGAGTCAGGGGGCTATGGCTACACCTTC. As protein: CASSQESGGYGYTF.